The 29 T cell receptor beta chains given below trace back to one sample, sequenced in a study of T cell responses to AZD1222 COVID-19 vaccine. Assay: immunoSEQ multiplex PCR; the TCRdb copy retains only in-frame clones and omits some. The sample holds some 190,000 clones, 90% to 95% seen once. The sample was peripheral blood, taken 28 days after the second dose of the MenACWY control vaccine. These receptors all stem from an adult who received the MenACWY meningococcal vaccine as a control.

The chain carries TRBV27 and TRBJ2-7; 9 bases line up with TRBD1. Per germline, CDR1 MNHEY and CDR2 SMNVEV (reference sequence). The V segment lost 3 bases and the J segment 6 bases; nucleotides outside the gene matches: 6. The CDR3 length is 14 residues. The CDR3 DNA sequence: TGTGCCAGCAGTTTCGAGGCGACAGGGGGCGAGCAGTACTTC. It yields the protein CASSFEATGGEQYF.

This clone was recorded once. V usage is TRBV6-5 and J usage is TRBJ1-1; D not certain. The germline CDR1 and CDR2 sequences are MNHEY and SVGAGI. The CDR3 spans 12 residues. V dropped 4 bases and J dropped 6 bases, with 9 bases sitting between them. The CDR3 is CASSSKTAEAFF. The CDR3 DNA sequence: TGTGCCAGCAGTTCAAAGACTGCTGAAGCTTTCTTT.

The chain uses TRBV5-1 and TRBJ2-7; 7 bases match TRBD1. Germline V CDR1 and CDR2: SGHRS, YFSETQ. The CDR3 covers 14 residues. Trimming removed 2 bases from V and 3 bases from J; junction bases left unmatched: 5. CDR3 protein: CASSFRDSLYEQYF. The CDR3 coding sequence is TGCGCCAGCAGCTTTAGGGACAGCCTCTACGAGCAGTACTTC.

This chain connects TRBV2 to TRBJ1-1; no firm D call. The CDR3 extends over 12 amino acids. Trimming left V 7 bases short and J 5 bases short, with 11 bases between. Germline V gene data show CDR1 as SNHLY and CDR2 as FYNNEI. The CDR3, as DNA: TGTGCCAGCACAGGACTCGGGACTGAAGCTTTCTTT. Protein sequence: CASTGLGTEAFF.

This chain uses TRBV28 with TRBJ1-4; D unresolved. The CDR3 extends over 12 amino acids. V gave up 5 bases and J gave up 8 bases, with 9 bases separating them. The germline V gene has CDR1 MDHEN and CDR2 SYDVKM. The CDR3 loop is CASSPSREKLFF. CDR3 DNA: TGTGCCAGCAGTCCTAGTAGGGAAAAACTGTTTTTT.

V usage is TRBV19 and J usage is TRBJ1-2, with D maybe TRBD1 (6 bases). Germline V gives CDR1 LNHDA, CDR2 SQIVND (reference sequence). V was cut by 3 bases and J by 1 base, with 12 bases left in between. The CDR3 consists of 15 residues. Here the CDR3 DNA reads TGTGCCAGTAGTATCTACAGGGAGTATAACTATGGCTACACCTTC. Protein: CASSIYREYNYGYTF.

The chain is built from TRBV28 and TRBJ2-7, with TRBD2 matching over 8 bases. Germline CDR1 is MDHEN and CDR2 is SYDVKM. The CDR3 covers 13 residues. J lost 3 bases, V lost 7 bases, and 5 bases had no gene match. The CDR3: CASTMGTSYEQYF. CDR3 sequence (DNA): TGTGCCAGCACGATGGGGACTAGCTACGAGCAGTACTTC.

The chain joins TRBV21-1 to TRBJ2-1; no DNA check was done on the table's D call, TRBD2. TRBV21-1 is recorded as a pseudogene. The CDR3 covers 14 residues. The CDR3 here is CASSKAGFWSGQFF. The CDR3 bases are TGTGCCAGCAGCAAAGCTGGATTTTGGTCGGGGCAGTTCTTC.

This clone was detected only a few times. The DNA for the CDR3 is TGTGCCAGCAGTGTGACGGGGGCGTCCACCGGGGAGCTGTTTTTT. Protein: CASSVTGASTGELFF. The rearrangement uses TRBV6-4 and TRBJ2-2; either TRBD1 or TRBD2 may supply D (6 bases each). From germline, CDR1 is MRHNA and CDR2 SNTAGT. The CDR3 covers 15 residues. Trimming left V 4 bases short and J 4 bases short, with 13 bases between.

V is TRBV3-1 (or the pseudogene TRBV3-2) and J is TRBJ1-2; TRBD1 agrees at 11 bases. Germline V gives CDR1 LGHDT, CDR2 YNNKEL (reference sequence). This CDR3 region has 15 residues. Trimming at V came to 0 bases and at J to 4 bases, leaving 1 base not matched to a gene. The CDR3 DNA sequence: TGTGCCAGCAGCCAAGATGGGACAGGGGGCTATGGCTACACCTTC. Its translation: CASSQDGTGGYGYTF.

The V and J genes are TRBV7-3 and TRBJ2-7, with 8 positions matching TRBD2. Germline assignment: CDR1 SGHTA and CDR2 FQGTGA. The CDR3 loop spans 17 amino acids. V shed 5 bases and J 4 bases; nucleotides not matched to a gene: 16. The CDR3 protein is CASSLAASGSTPYEQYF. CDR3 coding DNA: TGTGCCAGCAGCCTAGCCGCGAGCGGGAGTACTCCTTACGAGCAGTACTTC. Using reference TRBV7-3 and TRBJ2-7 for the parts outside the CDR3, the full variable domain is GAGVSQTPSNKVTEKGKYVELRCDPISGHTALYWYRQSLGQGPEFLIYFQGTGAADDSGLPNDRFFAVRPEGSVSTLKIQRTERGDSAVYLCASSLAASGSTPYEQYFGPGTRLTVT.

The chain joins TRBV5-1 to TRBJ2-7; possibly TRBD1 for D (5 bases). CDR3 length: 15 amino acids. Germline CDR1 is SGHRS and CDR2 is YFSETQ. The V end lost 0 bases, the J end lost 3 bases, and 13 bases lay between the germline ends. The CDR3 DNA reads TGCGCCAGCAGCTTGGGCCGGCAGGGAAGCTACGAGCAGTACTTC. It translates to CASSLGRQGSYEQYF. The variable domain in full, completed from reference TRBV5-1 and TRBJ2-7, reads KAGVTQTPRYLIKTRGQQVTLSCSPISGHRSVSWYQQTPGQGLQFLFEYFSETQRNKGNFPGRFSGRQFSNSRSEMNVSTLELGDSALYLCASSLGRQGSYEQYFGPGTRLTVT.

V is TRBV28 and J is TRBJ2-7; D unresolved. Germline loops: CDR1 MDHEN, CDR2 SYDVKM. The CDR3 contains 12 residues. V dropped 5 bases and J dropped 5 bases, with 10 bases sitting between them. CDR3 sequence reads: CASSTVMDEQYF. The DNA for the CDR3 is TGTGCCAGCAGTACCGTGATGGACGAGCAGTACTTC.

This clone was seen once. The chain couples TRBV10-3 to TRBJ1-6; D ambiguous. The CDR3 is 13 residues long. V lost 7 bases to trimming and J lost 3 bases, with 7 bases between them. Germline lookup yields CDR1 ENHRY and CDR2 SYGVKD. CDR3 protein: CAITLGYNSPLHF. CDR3 nucleotide sequence: TGTGCCATCACTCTAGGCTATAATTCACCCCTCCACTTT.

The J gene is TRBJ2-7, the V gene TRBV28; possible D gene TRBD2, 6 bases. The CDR3 runs to 14 residues. Deletions cut 2 bases from V and 6 bases from J, with 14 bases between. Germline V lookup: CDR1 MDHEN, CDR2 SYDVKM. The CDR3 region is CASSLRRGRSEQYF. Written as DNA, the CDR3 is TGTGCCAGCAGTTTAAGGAGGGGAAGGTCCGAGCAGTACTTC.

The V gene is TRBV12-3 or TRBV12-4, the J gene TRBJ2-7; D possibly corresponds to TRBD1 (6 bases). This CDR3 comprises 13 residues. V shed 5 bases and J shed 2 bases, with 10 bases lying between them. Here the CDR3 reads CASSRQAAYEQYF. CDR3 bases: TGTGCCAGCAGTAGACAGGCAGCCTACGAGCAGTACTTC.

This clone was detected only once. This sample also contains other DNA sequences that code for the same CDR3. The chain recombines TRBV2 with TRBJ2-7; the D gene could be TRBD1 or TRBD2 (5 bases each). Trimming took off 9 bases at V and 0 bases at J, with 12 bases between the two ends. The CDR3 contains 13 residues. Germline V gene data show CDR1 as SNHLY and CDR2 as FYNNEI. CDR3 in amino acids: CASAGTDSYEQYF. The CDR3, as DNA: TGTGCCAGTGCCGGGACGGACTCCTACGAGCAGTACTTC.

The chain couples TRBV9 to TRBJ2-2; 8 nucleotides agree with TRBD1. CDR3 length: 16 residues. The trim removed 0 bases at V and 7 bases at J, leaving 8 bases unmatched. Germline V gene data show CDR1 as SGDLS and CDR2 as YYNGEE. The CDR3: CASSVAPGGLGGELFF. Written as DNA, the CDR3 is TGTGCCAGCAGCGTAGCCCCAGGGGGCCTTGGCGGGGAGCTGTTTTTT.

Judged by abundance, this clone is medium-sized. The V call is TRBV5-4, the J call TRBJ2-1; TRBD1 might be the D (5 bases). Germline V gene lookup returns CDR1 SGHNT and CDR2 YYREEE (reference sequence). The CDR3 contains 15 residues. V was pared by 5 bases and J by 4 bases, with 16 bases between. The CDR3 loop reads CASSPDSRAYNEQFF. In DNA, the CDR3 is TGTGCCAGCAGTCCTGACAGTCGGGCGTACAATGAGCAGTTCTTC.

The rearrangement uses TRBV27 and TRBJ2-1; D is unresolved. V was trimmed by 6 bases and J by 4 bases, leaving 13 bases between them. The CDR3 sequence is 14 residues long. Germline loops: CDR1 MNHEY, CDR2 SMNVEV (reference sequence). CDR3 nucleotides: TGTGCCAGCAGCATAAGGCAGAATTACAATGAGCAGTTCTTC. This translates into CASSIRQNYNEQFF.

This sequence joins TRBV11-2 and TRBJ2-1; 9 nucleotides agree with TRBD2. This CDR3 is built from 18 residues. The V segment lost 1 base and the J segment 5 bases; nucleotides outside the gene matches: 12. Germline lookup yields CDR1 SGHAT and CDR2 FQNNGV. DNA for the CDR3: TGTGCCAGCAGCTTAGGTTTTGGAAGCGGGGGGCCGAACAATGAGCAGTTCTTC. This gives the protein CASSLGFGSGGPNNEQFF.

This clone was seen just once. The gene calls are TRBV18 and TRBJ1-5; 8 bases line up with TRBD1. This CDR3 contains 14 residues. Germline trimming cut 5 bases from V and 2 bases from J; bases unmatched to any gene: 2. Germline V gives CDR1 KGHSH, CDR2 LQKENI. The CDR3: CASSSGQGNQPQHF. The DNA for the CDR3 is TGTGCCAGCTCATCGGGACAGGGCAATCAGCCCCAGCATTTT.

The chain couples TRBV30 to TRBJ1-6, with D uncertain. V was shortened by 1 base and J by 8 bases, with 15 bases between the two germline ends. Germline CDR1 is GTSNPN and CDR2 is SVGIG (reference sequence). CDR3 length: 15 amino acids. This CDR3 reads CAWSALRGRDSPLHF. CDR3 nucleotides: TGTGCCTGGAGTGCCCTTAGAGGGCGGGATTCACCCCTCCACTTT.

The V gene is TRBV7-2, the J gene TRBJ1-5; no clear D gene. Germline V lookup: CDR1 SGHTA, CDR2 FQGNSA. The CDR3 is 12 amino acids. V was clipped by 6 bases and J by 12 bases, with 15 bases between them. The CDR3 DNA is TGTGCCAGCAGTGACACCGGGCCCAACCAGCATTTT. It encodes CASSDTGPNQHF.

J is TRBJ1-4 and V is TRBV4-2, with a weak D call TRBD1 (5 bases). V shed 0 bases and J shed 8 bases, with 13 bases lying between them. CDR3 size: 15 residues. Germline V gene sequence: CDR1 LGHNA, CDR2 YNFKEQ. DNA for the CDR3: TGTGCCAGCAGCCAAGACGTCAGGGAAGTAGAAAAACTGTTTTTT. It translates to CASSQDVREVEKLFF.

In its sample, this clone was seen once. This rearrangement joins TRBV5-4 to TRBJ2-5; no definite D call. This CDR3 has 14 residues. With 1 base removed from V and 2 bases from J, the gap between germline ends came to 9 bases. The germline V gene has CDR1 SGHNT and CDR2 YYREEE (reference sequence). For the CDR3, the DNA is TGTGCCAGCAGCTTGATTACAAGGCAAGAGACCCAGTACTTC. Residues: CASSLITRQETQYF.

This clone showed up just once. V and J are TRBV30 and TRBJ2-7; D is ambiguous. The CDR3 contains 11 residues. The V and J ends lost 1 base and 4 bases respectively, with 5 bases between them. Germline values: CDR1 GTSNPN, CDR2 SVGIG (reference sequence). The CDR3 region is CAWSELYEQYF. The CDR3 nucleotides read TGTGCCTGGAGTGAGCTATACGAGCAGTACTTC.

The V gene is TRBV3-1 (or the pseudogene TRBV3-2), the J gene TRBJ2-3; 7 bases are shared with TRBD2. The CDR3 runs 13 residues. J was trimmed by 5 bases and V by 8 bases; bases with no gene match: 7. Germline loops: CDR1 LGHDT, CDR2 YNNKEL (reference sequence). The CDR3 coding sequence is TGTGCCAGCTTCACGGGGGGTATAGATACGCAGTATTTT. Its protein product is CASFTGGIDTQYF.

V is TRBV6-4 and J is TRBJ2-1; 9 bases are shared with TRBD1. There are 14 residues in the CDR3. The J segment lost 6 bases and the V segment lost 0 bases, leaving 0 bases of the junction unmatched. CDR1 is MRHNA, CDR2 SNTAGT, per germline. The CDR3 coding sequence is TGTGCCAGCAGTGACTCGACAGGGGGCAATGAGCAGTTCTTC. The encoded protein is CASSDSTGGNEQFF.